These 28 T cell receptor beta chains share one sample of origin, sequenced in a study of blood T cells in healthy people across ages (dated by TCRdb to between 2014 and 2017). The library was obtained by 5' RACE. Sequencing relied on an Illumina HiSeq 2500. A second 7 to 11 cycle PCR used a sample-barcoded 5' primer and a J-beta primer mix. TCRdb passed the public sequencing reads through fastp at Q25 and MiXCR, retaining productive beta sequences. All rows with the same CDR3 protein become a single entry with the most common DNA and genes. Counted in this sample were more than 750,000 distinct CDR3 sequences; about 28% of them appeared once. The leading ten clones occupy around 9.6% of the sample. In addition, the sample was reused for a study of T cells of mothers and their children.

The sample was blood. The receptors stem from a woman aged 40-49 years in good health.

This clonotype was observed a few times. An end of the junction does not agree with germline; a read error may underlie this. V is TRBV20-1 and J is TRBJ2-7; perhaps TRBD2 as D (6 bases). The CDR3 covers 15 residues. Germline CDR1 reads DFQATT; CDR2 reads SNEGSKA (reference sequence). For the CDR3, the DNA is TGCAGTGCCAGAGGTTCGAGCGGGTCCTCCTACGAGCAGTACTTC. Translated: CSARGSSGSSYEQYF.

The rearrangement joins TRBV21-1 to TRBJ1-5; the table's D call, TRBD1, has no DNA check behind it. TRBV21-1 is classified as a pseudogene. The length of the CDR3 is 17 residues. CDR3 region: CASSKDRGTPSNQPQHF. The CDR3 nucleotides are TGTGCCAGCAGCAAGGACCGGGGGACCCCCAGCAATCAGCCCCAGCATTTT.

This clonotype has at least ten counts. The gene calls are TRBV29-1 and TRBJ2-1; 8 nucleotides align to TRBD1. The CDR3 totals 14 residues. CDR1 SQVTM and CDR2 ANQGSEA come from the germline V gene. Unmatched junction bases numbered 3, after V lost 2 bases and J lost 3 bases. The CDR3 sequence: CSVENRGDYNEQFF. For the CDR3, the DNA is TGCAGCGTTGAAAACAGGGGGGACTACAATGAGCAGTTCTTC.

V gene TRBV15 combines with J gene TRBJ2-1, with D unresolved. From germline, CDR1 is LNHNV and CDR2 YYDKDF (reference sequence). The CDR3 runs to 12 residues. Trimming shortened V by 0 bases and J by 9 bases, and 6 bases separated the two germline ends. The CDR3 protein is CATSRELGEQFF. The CDR3 nucleotides read TGTGCCACCAGCAGAGAGCTAGGTGAGCAGTTCTTC.

The gene calls are TRBV12-3 or TRBV12-4 and TRBJ2-1, with no clear D. Near its end, the DNA agrees better with TRBJ2-7, so the J call may be wrong. The CDR3 length is 15 residues. The CDR3 region has the DNA TGTGCCAGTCGTCAGTCCTTTTCCTCCTACAATGAGCAGTACTTC. Residues: CASRQSFSSYNEQYF.

This clonotype was seen at least ten times. This chain connects TRBV7-2 to TRBJ2-7, with D maybe TRBD2 (5 bases). V was cut by 7 bases and J by 3 bases, with 16 bases left in between. The CDR3 covers 14 residues. The germline V gene has CDR1 SGHTA and CDR2 FQGNSA. The CDR3: CASNPADGIYEQYF. The CDR3 DNA sequence: TGTGCCAGCAACCCGGCGGACGGGATCTACGAGCAGTACTTC.

This clonotype has a count of ten or more. The chain has TRBV18 and TRBJ1-5; 9 nucleotides line up with TRBD1. The germline gives CDR1 KGHSH, CDR2 LQKENI. The CDR3 length is 14 residues. The trim removed 8 bases at V and 6 bases at J, leaving 8 bases unmatched. The CDR3 coding sequence is TGTGCCAGCAGCCCCGGACAGGGGATTCAGCCCCAGCATTTT. Translating gives CASSPGQGIQPQHF. The variable domain in full, with the rest retrieved from reference TRBV18 and TRBJ1-5, is NAGVMQNPRHLVRRRGQEARLRCSPMKGHSHVYWYRQLPEEGLKFMVYLQKENIIDESGMPKERFSAEFPKEGPSILRIQQVVRGDSAAYFCASSPGQGIQPQHFGDGTRLSIL.

There are many counts of this clonotype. Mismatch with germline at one junction end may stem from a read error. The V and J genes are TRBV20-1 and TRBJ2-7; 9 bases are a match to TRBD1. This CDR3 spans 16 amino acids. Germline V gene sequence: CDR1 DFQATT, CDR2 SNEGSKA (reference sequence). In nucleotides, the CDR3 is TGCAGTGCCACACAGTTAAGGACAGGGGACTCCAACGAGCAGTACTTC. Translation: CSATQLRTGDSNEQYF.

Concerning this clonotype: Since no conserved phenylalanine or tryptophan closes the CDR3, a read error is the likely cause. It is unclear where the CDR3 begins or ends on the DNA, so no DNA is shown, and the CDR3 is as TCRdb lists it. V usage is TRBV12-3 or TRBV12-4 and J usage is TRBJ1-1; no check of the table's D call, TRBD1, against the DNA was made. Counting both end residues, the CDR3 totals 11 amino acids. The CDR3 here is CASSFMDRSFC.

This clonotype was observed a few times. The rearrangement uses TRBV7-2 and TRBJ1-2; TRBD1 is a possible D gene (5 bases). V lost 4 bases to trimming and J lost 2 bases, with 8 bases between them. The CDR3 consists of 13 residues. Germline-derived CDR1 and CDR2 are SGHTA and FQGNSA. The CDR3: CASSSGMNYGYTF. CDR3 coding DNA: TGTGCCAGCAGCTCAGGGATGAACTATGGCTACACCTTC.

This clonotype showed up just once. The rearrangement joins TRBV7-2 to TRBJ2-3, with D possibly TRBD1 on 5 matching bases. CDR1 is SGHTA, CDR2 FQGNSA, per germline. This CDR3 region has 15 residues. V was trimmed by 0 bases and J by 2 bases, leaving 9 bases between them. CDR3 coding DNA: TGTGCCAGCAGCTTAGCGGGGCATTACACAGATACGCAGTATTTT. Translation: CASSLAGHYTDTQYF.

This clonotype was counted a few times. The chain has TRBV3-1 and TRBJ1-4; possible D gene TRBD1, 6 bases. Germline lookup yields CDR1 LGHDT and CDR2 YNNKEL (reference sequence). V lost 4 bases, J lost 8 bases, and 20 bases lay in between. The CDR3 is 16 residues long. CDR3 sequence (DNA): TGTGCCAGCAGCCGATGGAGGTCGGGGGGCAGCGAAAAACTGTTTTTT. This translates into CASSRWRSGGSEKLFF.

This clonotype was observed at least ten times. The chain uses TRBV27 and TRBJ2-5, with D possibly called TRBD1 or TRBD2 (6 bases each). Germline lookup yields CDR1 MNHEY and CDR2 SMNVEV (reference sequence). Deletions cut 0 bases from V and 5 bases from J, with 22 bases between. CDR3 length equals 18 residues. The CDR3 region is CASSLSSVAGAGSETQYF. The CDR3 coding sequence is TGTGCCAGCAGTTTATCTTCTGTGGCAGGGGCGGGATCGGAGACCCAGTACTTC.

This clonotype was seen a few times. The V gene is TRBV20-1, the J gene TRBJ1-1; D uncertain. CDR1 and CDR2 (germline): DFQATT, SNEGSKA (reference sequence). This CDR3 has 12 amino acids. This CDR3 is CTTGVSNTEAFF. The CDR3 DNA sequence: TGCACGACCGGGGTGTCGAACACTGAAGCTTTCTTT.

In its sample, this clonotype was seen a few times. The genes are TRBV12-3 or TRBV12-4 and TRBJ2-1, with a possible D match to TRBD1 (8 bases). The CDR3 covers 19 residues. V was cut by 3 bases and J by 7 bases, with 28 bases left in between. The CDR3 DNA sequence: TGTGCCAGCAGTTTCTCTAGATTTGGGTCTACAGGGGGAGGGAATGAGCAGTTCTTC. This gives the protein CASSFSRFGSTGGGNEQFF.

The table lists this clonotype with a few counts. This rearrangement joins TRBV20-1 to TRBJ2-2; 11 nucleotides match TRBD2. CDR1 and CDR2 from the germline V gene are DFQATT and SNEGSKA (reference sequence). V was clipped by 1 base and J by 8 bases; unmatched bases: 3. The CDR3 runs 14 residues. CDR3: CSARVTSGVGELFF. The CDR3 DNA reads as TGCAGTGCTAGAGTGACTAGCGGGGTAGGGGAGCTGTTTTTT.

The rearrangement uses TRBV9 and TRBJ2-1; TRBD2 agrees at 11 bases. Trimming at V came to 4 bases and at J to 9 bases, leaving 9 bases not matched to a gene. This CDR3 is built from 15 residues. Germline V gene sequence: CDR1 SGDLS, CDR2 YYNGEE. The CDR3 here is CASSTPGTSGAEQFF. CDR3 coding DNA: TGTGCCAGCAGCACTCCCGGGACTAGCGGTGCTGAGCAGTTCTTC.

This rearrangement joins TRBV20-1 to TRBJ2-2; 8 bases map to TRBD2. Germline CDR1 is DFQATT and CDR2 is SNEGSKA (reference sequence). This CDR3 contains 15 residues. After removal of 0 bases from V and 4 bases from J, the junction contained 4 bases not matched to a gene. The CDR3 protein is CSARDPGRGTGELFF. The CDR3 DNA follows: TGCAGTGCTAGAGATCCCGGGAGGGGCACCGGGGAGCTGTTTTTT.

V usage is TRBV30 and J usage is TRBJ2-2; D gene unclear. Trimming removed 0 bases from V and 4 bases from J, with 9 bases in between. Germline CDR1 is GTSNPN and CDR2 is SVGIG (reference sequence). This CDR3 comprises 14 residues. The CDR3 bases are TGTGCCTGGAGTGTGGTACAGCGCACCGGGGAGCTGTTTTTT. It encodes CAWSVVQRTGELFF.

The CDR3 DNA is TGTGCCAGCAGTTTTAATGGCGGGGGGATAAACACCGGGGAGCTGTTTTTT. It codes for CASSFNGGGINTGELFF. V usage is TRBV12-3 or TRBV12-4 and J usage is TRBJ2-2, with 8 bases identical to TRBD2. CDR3 length equals 17 residues. J lost 2 bases, V lost 3 bases, and 8 bases had no gene match.

In this sample, this clonotype turned up many times. This chain connects TRBV29-1 to TRBJ2-1; either TRBD1 or TRBD2 may fit D (5 bases each). Germline V gene data show CDR1 as SQVTM and CDR2 as ANQGSEA. The CDR3 covers 16 residues. Between the trimmed V and J ends, which lost 7 bases and 3 bases, there was a span of 22 bases. The CDR3 nucleotides are TGCAGCGCCGAAGGGTTTGGGGGTAATATCTACAATGAGCAGTTCTTC. This gives the protein CSAEGFGGNIYNEQFF.

The sample holds a few counts of this clonotype. This chain links TRBV9 with TRBJ1-1; no reliable D call. The CDR3 consists of 15 residues. Per germline, CDR1 SGDLS and CDR2 YYNGEE. The ends were cut back, 0 bases at V and 2 bases at J, with 11 bases in the middle. The CDR3 DNA reads as TGTGCCAGCAGCGTAGGGGCCACCGTAAACACTGAAGCTTTCTTT. Translating gives CASSVGATVNTEAFF.

This clonotype was recorded at least ten times. V and J are TRBV28 and TRBJ2-7, with a tentative D call TRBD1 (6 bases). V was cut by 6 bases and J by 2 bases, with 17 bases left in between. This CDR3 has 15 residues. CDR1 and CDR2 (germline): MDHEN, SYDVKM. CDR3 sequence reads: CASRAPGVRAYEQYF. For the CDR3, the DNA is TGTGCCAGCAGGGCACCAGGGGTACGGGCCTACGAGCAGTACTTC.

In this sample, this clonotype turned up a few times. The rearrangement uses TRBV7-2 and TRBJ2-2; 8 bases fit TRBD1. Germline CDR1 and CDR2: SGHTA and FQGNSA. The CDR3 totals 15 residues. The junction had 4 bases not matched to a gene; V was cut back by 2 bases and J by 5 bases. CDR3 coding DNA: TGTGCCAGCAGCTTACAGGGGGCGGAAACCGGGGAGCTGTTTTTT. Amino acids: CASSLQGAETGELFF.

This clonotype was picked up many times. The genes are TRBV28 and TRBJ2-7, with D possibly TRBD2 on 7 matching bases. CDR3 size: 12 residues. Trimming shortened V by 10 bases and J by 4 bases, and 14 bases separated the two germline ends. The germline gives CDR1 MDHEN, CDR2 SYDVKM. In DNA, the CDR3 is TGTGCCACCACCAGGGGAGGGTACGAGCAGTACTTC. Encoded protein: CATTRGGYEQYF.

This clonotype was recorded many times. The V call is TRBV18, the J call TRBJ2-7; D is uncertain. The CDR3 extends over 13 amino acids. Germline CDR1 KGHSH, CDR2 LQKENI. The V end was cut by 2 bases, the J end by 7 bases, with 12 bases between. CDR3 bases: TGTGCCAGCTCACCAGGCACAGACCAAGAGCAGTACTTC. This encodes CASSPGTDQEQYF.

A note on this clonotype: Given a much more abundant clone one base away, this may be a read error. The chain links TRBV12-3 or TRBV12-4 to TRBJ2-3; 7 bases match TRBD1. V gave up 3 bases and J gave up 2 bases; unmatched junction bases: 2. There are 14 residues in the CDR3. CDR3 DNA: TGTGCCAGCAGTTTGGGACAGCACACAGATACGCAGTATTTT. It yields the protein CASSLGQHTDTQYF.

Only a few counts were recorded for this clonotype. The chain carries TRBV29-1 and TRBJ1-1; D ambiguous. The V end lost 4 bases, the J end lost 0 bases, and 15 bases lay between the germline ends. The CDR3 has 15 amino acids. Germline V gene data show CDR1 as SQVTM and CDR2 as ANQGSEA. CDR3 amino acids: CSVADLAGMNTEAFF. CDR3 in DNA: TGCAGCGTTGCCGATTTAGCGGGGATGAACACTGAAGCTTTCTTT.